The present TCR beta chain was sequenced within a study of response to subunit inactivated influenza vaccine. This clonotype was seen a few times. Antigen unknown. TCRdb reprocessed the RT-PCR reads with MiXCR, giving one entry per CDR3 protein. The table has 800,000 to 1,000,000 distinct CDR3 sequences, less than 25% seen once. The V segment lost 7 bases and the J segment 1 base; nucleotides outside the gene matches: 4. The germline V gene has CDR1 MGHDK and CDR2 SYGVNS. This CDR3 is built from 14 residues. The study, taken as a whole, reports: Few new T cells, the authors suggested, are recruited by each seasonal influenza vaccination.

The sequenced sample was PBMCs from blood, obtained 5 days after vaccination. The J gene is TRBJ1-1, the V gene TRBV25-1, with 9 nucleotides matching TRBD1. The TCR sequence derives from a man in his fifties who received an inactivated influenza vaccine. The CDR3 spells CASKVTGGNTEAFF. The CDR3 bases are TGTGCCAGCAAGGTGACAGGGGGGAACACTGAAGCTTTCTTT.